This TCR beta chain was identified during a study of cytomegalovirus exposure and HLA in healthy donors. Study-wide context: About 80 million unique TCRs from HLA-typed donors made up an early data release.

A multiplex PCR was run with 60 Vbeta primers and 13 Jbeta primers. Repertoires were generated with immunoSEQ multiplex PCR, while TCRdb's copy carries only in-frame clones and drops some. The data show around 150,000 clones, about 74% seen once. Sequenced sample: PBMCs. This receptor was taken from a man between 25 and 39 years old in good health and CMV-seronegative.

CDR3 DNA sequence: TGTGCCAGCAGTGAAAGGGGACAGACGAACACCGGGGAGCTGTTTTTT. It specifies CASSERGQTNTGELFF. The V and J genes are TRBV6-1 and TRBJ2-2, with TRBD1 identical over 7 bases. The germline V gene encodes CDR1 MNHNS and CDR2 SASEGT. V shed 2 bases and J 0 bases; nucleotides not matched to a gene: 3. The CDR3 extends over 16 amino acids.